These 23 T cell receptor beta chains share one sample of origin, sequenced in a study of response to subunit inactivated influenza vaccine. MiXCR, run by TCRdb on the RT-PCR reads, gives a single entry per CDR3 protein. The data hold around 760,000 distinct CDR3 sequences, with 14% observed a single time. The starting material was PBMCs from blood, obtained around two weeks before vaccination. The receptors here all came from a middle-aged man who received an inactivated influenza vaccine.

This clonotype was counted at least ten times. The V gene is TRBV12-3 or TRBV12-4, the J gene TRBJ2-3, with TRBD2 as a possible D gene (6 bases). This CDR3 region has 12 residues. V lost 2 bases and J lost 10, with 10 bases in between. Written as DNA, the CDR3 is TGTGCCAGCAGTTTATGGGGGGAGGCGCAGTATTTT. This gives the protein CASSLWGEAQYF.

This clonotype was seen a handful of times. The chain couples TRBV29-1 to TRBJ2-3; D remains ambiguous. The CDR3 runs 12 residues. V gave up 5 bases and J gave up 0 bases, with 6 bases separating them. CDR1 is SQVTM, CDR2 ANQGSEA, per germline. This CDR3 is CSVSTSTDTQYF. The CDR3 DNA follows: TGCAGCGTTTCGACTAGCACAGATACGCAGTATTTT.

The sample holds a few counts of this clonotype. The chain has TRBV7-9 and TRBJ2-1, with D possibly called TRBD1 or TRBD2 (5 bases each). In germline, CDR1 is SEHNR, CDR2 FQNEAQ (reference sequence). This CDR3 is built from 16 residues. V was trimmed by 4 bases and J by 2 bases, leaving 15 bases between them. CDR3 in amino acids: CASSSTVRGPYNEQFF. CDR3 DNA: TGTGCCAGCAGCTCGACGGTTAGGGGACCCTACAATGAGCAGTTCTTC.

The V call is TRBV2, the J call TRBJ2-3; 7 bases agree with TRBD1. Per germline, CDR1 SNHLY and CDR2 FYNNEI. V dropped 4 bases and J dropped 2; count of bases not matched to a gene: 6. The CDR3 has 15 amino acids. The CDR3 bases are TGTGCCAGCAGTGCGAGGGGACAGAACACAGATACGCAGTATTTT. As protein: CASSARGQNTDTQYF.

This clonotype was detected only a few times. The rearrangement uses TRBV9 and TRBJ2-3, with a tentative D call TRBD2 (6 bases). This CDR3 has 15 amino acids. CDR1 and CDR2 from the germline V gene are SGDLS and YYNGEE. Trimming pared 0 bases from V and 1 base from J, leaving 9 bases between. The DNA for the CDR3 is TGTGCCAGCAGCGTAGTAGGAGGGGGCACAGATACGCAGTATTTT. Translating it yields CASSVVGGGTDTQYF. Looking up the rest from reference TRBV9 and TRBJ2-3 gives the full variable domain: DSGVTQTPKHLITATGQRVTLRCSPRSGDLSVYWYQQSLDQGLQFLIQYYNGEERAKGNILERFSAQQFPDLHSELNLSSLELGDSALYFCASSVVGGGTDTQYFGPGTRLTVL.

In its sample, this clonotype was seen a few times. The chain combines TRBV6-2 or TRBV6-3 with TRBJ2-7; D remains ambiguous. Per germline, CDR1 MNHEY and CDR2 SVGEGT. V was clipped by 0 bases and J by 0 bases, with 12 bases between them. This CDR3 region has 16 residues. CDR3 sequence reads: CASSYSAGLSSYEQYF. The CDR3 coding sequence is TGTGCCAGCAGTTACTCTGCAGGATTAAGCTCCTACGAGCAGTACTTC.

This clonotype was seen at least ten times. The gene calls are TRBV7-8 and TRBJ2-7; 8 positions agree with TRBD1. V shed 4 bases and J 1 base; nucleotides not matched to a gene: 3. The length of the CDR3 is 14 residues. Germline V CDR1 and CDR2: SGHVS, FQNEAQ. Here the CDR3 DNA reads TGTGCCAGCAGCTCCAGGACAGGGTCCTACGAGCAGTACTTC. Residues: CASSSRTGSYEQYF. Filled out from reference TRBV7-8 and TRBJ2-7, the complete variable domain reads GAGVSQSPRYKVAKRGQDVALRCDPISGHVSLFWYQQALGQGPEFLTYFQNEAQLDKSGLPSDRFFAERPEGSVSTLKIQRTQQEDSAVYLCASSSRTGSYEQYFGPGTRLTVT.

The chain employs TRBV2 and TRBJ2-7; possibly TRBD2 for D (6 bases). V shed 3 bases and J shed 3 bases, with 15 bases lying between them. CDR1 and CDR2 from the germline V gene are SNHLY and FYNNEI. CDR3 length: 15 residues. The CDR3, as DNA: TGTGCCAGCAGTGACGGACTAAGACCCAGCTACGAGCAGTACTTC. Its protein product is CASSDGLRPSYEQYF.

V gene TRBV7-2 combines with J gene TRBJ2-7; 8 bases line up with TRBD2. The germline V gene has CDR1 SGHTA and CDR2 FQGNSA. V lost 4 bases to trimming and J lost 6 bases; unmatched junction nucleotides: 11. The CDR3 extends over 15 amino acids. The CDR3 DNA follows: TGTGCCAGCAGCTCCCTAGGCGGGGGGCCCTTCGAGCAGTACTTC. It codes for CASSSLGGGPFEQYF.

This clonotype has more than one count but fewer than ten. The chain joins TRBV5-1 to TRBJ1-1, with D unresolved. Germline V gene sequence: CDR1 SGHRS, CDR2 YFSETQ. The CDR3 is 17 residues long. V lost 3 bases, J lost 4 bases, and 22 bases lay in between. The CDR3 loop reads CASSSGQSPWSGTEAFF. DNA for the CDR3: TGCGCCAGCAGCTCGGGCCAAAGCCCATGGAGTGGCACTGAAGCTTTCTTT. The full variable domain, completed using reference TRBV5-1 and TRBJ1-1, is KAGVTQTPRYLIKTRGQQVTLSCSPISGHRSVSWYQQTPGQGLQFLFEYFSETQRNKGNFPGRFSGRQFSNSRSEMNVSTLELGDSALYLCASSSGQSPWSGTEAFFGQGTRLTVV.

This chain links TRBV7-9 with TRBJ2-1; D perhaps matches TRBD1 (5 bases). Trimming removed 7 bases at V and 8 bases at J, with 21 bases between. Per the germline V gene, CDR1 is SEHNR and CDR2 is FQNEAQ (reference sequence). The CDR3 is made up of 15 amino acids. Written as DNA, the CDR3 is TGTGCCAGCACTACAGGCAGGGTAAACATGGATGAGCAGTTCTTC. Protein sequence: CASTTGRVNMDEQFF.

Only a few counts were recorded for this clonotype. This rearrangement joins TRBV20-1 to TRBJ2-1; no definite D call. The CDR3 has 14 amino acids. Trimming shortened V by 1 base and J by 0 bases, and 7 bases separated the two germline ends. Germline V gene data show CDR1 as DFQATT and CDR2 as SNEGSKA (reference sequence). CDR3 sequence: CSARGPSSYNEQFF. DNA for the CDR3: TGCAGTGCTAGAGGGCCCAGCTCCTACAATGAGCAGTTCTTC.

The table lists this clonotype with many counts. The chain has TRBV29-1 and TRBJ2-3, with TRBD1 matching over 8 bases. V trimming: 4 bases; J trimming: 3 bases; junction bases outside the gene matches: 0. The germline CDR1 and CDR2 sequences are SQVTM and ANQGSEA. The CDR3 covers 12 residues. DNA for the CDR3: TGCAGCGTTGGGACAGGGACAGATACGCAGTATTTT. Amino acids: CSVGTGTDTQYF.

A single count supports this clonotype. This chain links TRBV24-1 with TRBJ2-5, with TRBD2 as a possible D gene (6 bases). The germline V gene has CDR1 KGHDR and CDR2 SFDVKD. The CDR3 runs 15 residues. V gave up 1 base and J gave up 7 bases, with 15 bases separating them. The CDR3 coding sequence is TGTGCCACCAGTGATTTCGCGGGGAATCGGGGGACCCAGTACTTC. Protein product: CATSDFAGNRGTQYF.

This clonotype was recorded a few times. The chain is built from TRBV20-1 and TRBJ2-1; D is uncertain. The CDR3 has 14 amino acids. CDR1 and CDR2 from the germline V gene are DFQATT and SNEGSKA (reference sequence). The CDR3 bases are TGCAGGGGTCTAAGCCCGGACTCCTACAATGAGCAGTTCTTC. Residues: CRGLSPDSYNEQFF.

This clonotype was seen many times. The junction differs from germline at one of its ends, possibly a read error. The J gene is TRBJ2-3, the V gene TRBV10-3, with TRBD1 matching 8 bases. The CDR3 is made up of 15 amino acids. Germline V CDR1 and CDR2: ENHRY, SYGVKD. This CDR3 reads CAISGQGRSTDTQYF. CDR3 bases: TGTGCCATAAGTGGACAGGGCCGTAGCACAGATACGCAGTATTTT.

This chain connects TRBV5-1 to TRBJ1-4, with a tentative D call TRBD1 (5 bases). The length of the CDR3 is 14 residues. The germline V gene has CDR1 SGHRS and CDR2 YFSETQ. Trimming pared 4 bases from V and 7 bases from J, leaving 14 bases between. CDR3 DNA sequence: TGCGCCAGCAGCGCGGCCGGGACGACTGAAAAACTGTTTTTT. It yields the protein CASSAAGTTEKLFF.

At least ten counts were recorded for this clonotype. The rearrangement uses TRBV5-1 and TRBJ2-4, with 8 bases aligning to TRBD1. The CDR3 runs 14 residues. Trimming cost V 7 bases and J 6 bases; bases outside gene matches: 9. Germline CDR1 and CDR2: SGHRS and YFSETQ. The CDR3 bases are TGCGCCAGCGGCCCGACAGGGGAAACAAACATTCAGTACTTC. Protein product: CASGPTGETNIQYF.

J is TRBJ1-2 and V is TRBV14; the D is unclear. V dropped 3 bases and J dropped 8 bases, with 4 bases sitting between them. CDR3 length equals 10 residues. Per germline, CDR1 SGHDN and CDR2 FVKESK. CDR3 DNA: TGTGCCAGCAGCCAGGGAGGCTACACCTTC. This gives the protein CASSQGGYTF.

Only a few counts were recorded for this clonotype. The gene calls are TRBV7-9 and TRBJ2-2; 7 positions match TRBD1. CDR3 length: 14 amino acids. Germline V lookup: CDR1 SEHNR, CDR2 FQNEAQ (reference sequence). V lost 2 bases and J lost 5; bases outside the gene matches: 2. The CDR3 spells CASSLNRGTGELFF. Here the CDR3 DNA reads TGTGCCAGCAGCTTAAACAGGGGTACCGGGGAGCTGTTTTTT.

Only a few counts were recorded for this clonotype. The CDR3 DNA follows: TGTGCCAGCAGGAAAACGAACACCGGGGAGCTGTTTTTT. This codes for CASRKTNTGELFF. V is TRBV6-1 and J is TRBJ2-2; D call uncertain. The germline gives CDR1 MNHNS, CDR2 SASEGT. The CDR3 covers 13 residues. V was trimmed by 6 bases and J by 0 bases, leaving 5 bases between them.

This clonotype has at least ten counts. In nucleotides, the CDR3 is TGTGCCAGCAGCCCATCCGGGACTAGCGGGGTCTACGAGCAGTACTTC. Protein: CASSPSGTSGVYEQYF. The chain joins TRBV3-1 to TRBJ2-7; 13 bases map to TRBD2. The V segment lost 4 bases and the J segment 3 bases; nucleotides outside the gene matches: 6. Germline V CDR1 and CDR2: LGHDT, YNNKEL (reference sequence). The CDR3 contains 16 residues.

This clonotype turned up a few times. The chain joins TRBV12-3 or TRBV12-4 to TRBJ2-3; D not certain. V was clipped by 4 bases and J by 0 bases, with 8 bases between them. The CDR3 covers 14 residues. As DNA, the CDR3 is TGTGCCAGCAGTTCAGTACATAGCACAGATACGCAGTATTTT. Its translation is CASSSVHSTDTQYF.